This T cell receptor (beta chain) is from a study of cytomegalovirus exposure and HLA in healthy donors. Study-wide context: Out of about 190 million T cells, an earlier analysis found 117 million unique TCR beta sequences in total. Membership in the Caucasian-associated ancestry cluster was found for around four fifths of almost 400 genotyped donors.

On this clone: Its target is not known.

Points from the study as a whole: Later analysis reportedly placed an Asian-associated ancestry cluster below the approximately 650-donor mean in N-insertions. A prior analysis recorded that most TCR beta V segments were productive about 90% or about 30% of the time.

Primers included in the PCR were 60 Vbeta and 13 Jbeta primers. The protocol was immunoSEQ multiplex PCR, while the TCRdb copy is restricted to in-frame clones and leaves out a portion. The table lists approximately 190,000 clones, over 70% of them singletons. The V and J ends lost 4 bases and 8 bases respectively, with 20 bases between them. The germline gives CDR1 SGHTA, CDR2 FQGNSA. This CDR3 is built from 15 residues. The chain joins TRBV7-2 to TRBJ1-2; D gene ambiguous. This TCR was sampled from a man in his fifties in good health and CMV-seronegative. The sample was PBMCs. The DNA of the CDR3 is TGTGCCAGCAGCTCTCAGGTTCAATCTCCTCAAGGCTACACCTTC. Its translation: CASSSQVQSPQGYTF.